Reported below is one T cell receptor (beta chain). In the source study's methods: Reference gene primer amplification gave estimated nucleated cell counts. The table came from immunoSEQ multiplex PCR; TCRdb's copy has only in-frame clones and leaves some out. The V and J calls and clone size were taken over from that table, and D and trimming were inferred from the DNA. The repertoire includes 300,000 to 350,000 clones, around 90% of them detected once, and roughly 7.3% sits in the top ten. The data were obtained in a study of blood T cell repertoires in COVID-19. Study-wide background: From T cells, B-cell-depleted T cells, or PBMCs came the material, which was cDNA or gDNA.

The CDR3 runs 13 residues. Per the germline V gene, CDR1 is SGHDT and CDR2 is YYEEEE. V lost 2 bases and J 11 bases, leaving 16 bases between the germline ends. Enrollment of patients from Seattle took place during active infection, with longitudinal follow-up. The receptor's source is a woman in her thirties with COVID-19, enrolled during active disease. The sample consisted of peripheral blood. The chain employs TRBV5-6 and TRBJ1-1; D is ambiguous. DNA of the CDR3: TGTGCCAGCAGCTTTGTGGACTCCGGCGGGGCTTTCTTT. This sequence encodes CASSFVDSGGAFF.